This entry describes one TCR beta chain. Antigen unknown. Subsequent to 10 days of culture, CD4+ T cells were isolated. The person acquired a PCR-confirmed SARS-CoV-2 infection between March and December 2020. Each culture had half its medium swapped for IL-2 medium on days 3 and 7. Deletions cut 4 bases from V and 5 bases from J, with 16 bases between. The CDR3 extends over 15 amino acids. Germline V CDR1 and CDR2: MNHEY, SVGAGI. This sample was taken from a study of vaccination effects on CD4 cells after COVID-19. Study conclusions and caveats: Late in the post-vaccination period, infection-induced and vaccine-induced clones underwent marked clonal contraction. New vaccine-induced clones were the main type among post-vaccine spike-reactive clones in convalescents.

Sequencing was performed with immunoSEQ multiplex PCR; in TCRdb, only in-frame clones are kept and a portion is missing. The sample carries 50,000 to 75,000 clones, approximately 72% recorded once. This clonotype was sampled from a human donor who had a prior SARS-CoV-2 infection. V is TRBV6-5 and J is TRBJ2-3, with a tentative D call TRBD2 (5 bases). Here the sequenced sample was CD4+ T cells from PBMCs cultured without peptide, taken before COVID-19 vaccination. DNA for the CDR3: TGTGCCAGCAGTTTTGCTTCTCGAGGGTTAGATACGCAGTATTTT. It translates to CASSFASRGLDTQYF.